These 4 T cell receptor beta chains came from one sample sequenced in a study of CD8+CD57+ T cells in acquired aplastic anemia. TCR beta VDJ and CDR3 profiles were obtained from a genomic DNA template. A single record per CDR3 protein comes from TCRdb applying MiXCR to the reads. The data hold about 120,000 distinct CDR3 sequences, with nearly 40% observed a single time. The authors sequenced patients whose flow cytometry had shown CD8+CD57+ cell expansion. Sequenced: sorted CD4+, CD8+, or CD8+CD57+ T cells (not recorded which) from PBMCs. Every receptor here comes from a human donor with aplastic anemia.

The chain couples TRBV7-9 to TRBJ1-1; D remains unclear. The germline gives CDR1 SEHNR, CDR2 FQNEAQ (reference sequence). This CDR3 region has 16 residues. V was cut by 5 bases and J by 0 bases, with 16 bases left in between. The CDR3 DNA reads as TGTGCCAGCAGCATTCCGACACCCTTCATGAACACTGAAGCTTTCTTT. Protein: CASSIPTPFMNTEAFF.

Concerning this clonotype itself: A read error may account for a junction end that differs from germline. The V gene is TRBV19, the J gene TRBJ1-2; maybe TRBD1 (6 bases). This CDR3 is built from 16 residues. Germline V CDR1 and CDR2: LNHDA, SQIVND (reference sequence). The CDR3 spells CASSIRINTGNSPLHF. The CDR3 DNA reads TGTGCCAGTAGTATCAGGATAAATACAGGGAATTCACCCCTCCACTTC.

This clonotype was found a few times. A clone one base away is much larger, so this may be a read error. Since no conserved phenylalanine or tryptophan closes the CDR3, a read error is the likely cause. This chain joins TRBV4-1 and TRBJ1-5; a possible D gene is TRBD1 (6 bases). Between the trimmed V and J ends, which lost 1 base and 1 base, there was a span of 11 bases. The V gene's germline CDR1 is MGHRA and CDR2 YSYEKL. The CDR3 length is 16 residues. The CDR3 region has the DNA TGCGCCAGCAGCCAAGGAGGGGGGCCAAGCAATCAGCCCCAGCATTCT. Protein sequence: CASSQGGGPSNQPQHS.

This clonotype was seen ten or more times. The CDR3 reads CASSRGDQETQYF. In DNA, the CDR3 is TGTGCCAGCAGTCGGGGAGACCAAGAGACCCAGTACTTC. V and J are TRBV7-2 and TRBJ2-5; D perhaps matches TRBD2 (5 bases). Germline CDR1 SGHTA, CDR2 FQGNSA. The CDR3 consists of 13 residues. V was cut by 6 bases and J by 0 bases, with 8 bases left in between.